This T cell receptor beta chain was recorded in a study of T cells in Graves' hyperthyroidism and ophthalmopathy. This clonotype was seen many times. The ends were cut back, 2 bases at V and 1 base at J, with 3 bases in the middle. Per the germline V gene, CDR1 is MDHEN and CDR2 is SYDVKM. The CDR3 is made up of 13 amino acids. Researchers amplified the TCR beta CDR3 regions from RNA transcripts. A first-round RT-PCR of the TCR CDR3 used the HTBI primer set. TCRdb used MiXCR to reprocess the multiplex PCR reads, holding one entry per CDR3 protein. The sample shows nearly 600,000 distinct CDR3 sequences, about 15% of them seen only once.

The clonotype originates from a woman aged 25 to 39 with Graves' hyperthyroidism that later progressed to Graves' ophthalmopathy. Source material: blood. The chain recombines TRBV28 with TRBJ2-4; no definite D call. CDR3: CASSLNAKNIQYF. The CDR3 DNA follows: TGTGCCAGCAGTTTAAATGCCAAAAACATTCAGTACTTC.